The 25 T cell receptor beta chains given below trace back to one sample, sequenced in a study of T cells in Graves' hyperthyroidism and ophthalmopathy. It was RNA transcripts that yielded the amplified TCR beta CDR3 regions. First-round RT-PCR with HTBI primers amplified the TCR CDR3 region. TCRdb used MiXCR to reprocess the multiplex PCR reads, holding one entry per CDR3 protein. Here the sample spans about 260,000 distinct CDR3 sequences, under 30% being singletons. Sequencing was done on a sample of blood. The receptors stem from a man aged 35 to 55 with Graves' hyperthyroidism that later progressed to Graves' ophthalmopathy.

This clonotype showed up many times. The chain couples TRBV5-1 to TRBJ1-1; the match to TRBD1 covers 10 bases. J was trimmed by 3 bases and V by 4 bases; bases with no gene match: 6. From germline, CDR1 is SGHRS and CDR2 YFSETQ. The length of the CDR3 is 15 residues. This CDR3 is CASSPDRGQDTEAFF. The CDR3 DNA reads as TGCGCCAGCAGCCCAGACAGGGGGCAGGACACTGAAGCTTTCTTT.

In its sample, this clonotype was seen many times. V usage is TRBV5-1 and J usage is TRBJ2-7, with D possibly called TRBD1 or TRBD2 (6 bases each). The V gene lost 0 bases and the J gene lost 3 bases, with 13 bases spanning the gap. The V gene's germline CDR1 is SGHRS and CDR2 YFSETQ. The CDR3 covers 15 residues. CDR3 sequence reads: CASSLARGPSYEQYF. The CDR3 DNA sequence: TGCGCCAGCAGCTTGGCTCGGGGGCCCAGCTACGAGCAGTACTTC.

This clonotype has ten or more counts. The rearrangement links TRBV20-1 to TRBJ2-7; the match to TRBD2 covers 9 bases. The V gene's germline CDR1 is DFQATT and CDR2 SNEGSKA (reference sequence). The CDR3 totals 15 residues. The V and J ends lost 4 bases and 0 bases, in that order; junction bases with no gene match: 7. In DNA form, the CDR3 reads TGCAGTGCTATCCCCGGTAGCGGGAGCTCCTACGAGCAGTACTTC. Encoded protein: CSAIPGSGSSYEQYF.

This clonotype was seen repeatedly, ten times or more. The chain links TRBV6-5 to TRBJ2-7; D might be TRBD2 (7 bases). This CDR3 contains 13 residues. Germline V gives CDR1 MNHEY, CDR2 SVGAGI. Trimming left V 7 bases short and J 6 bases short, with 16 bases between. The CDR3 DNA is TGTGCCAGCACCTTCGGGGGGCTAGTCGAGCAGTACTTC. Translated, it gives CASTFGGLVEQYF.

This clonotype was counted at least ten times. The chain uses TRBV28 and TRBJ2-6; no reliable D call. The CDR3 is 14 amino acids. Germline values: CDR1 MDHEN, CDR2 SYDVKM. Trimming took 3 bases from V and 0 from J, leaving 3 bases between them. The CDR3 DNA follows: TGTGCCAGCAGTTTCGACTCTGGGGCCAACGTCCTGACTTTC. Amino acid sequence: CASSFDSGANVLTF.

The V gene is TRBV6-1, the J gene TRBJ1-2, with D possibly being TRBD1 (5 bases). CDR1 is MNHNS and CDR2 is SASEGT in the germline V gene. CDR3 length: 14 amino acids. V gave up 2 bases and J gave up 2 bases, with 9 bases separating them. The CDR3 bases are TGTGCCAGCAGTGAAACGGGACGGAACTATGGCTACACCTTC. Translating gives CASSETGRNYGYTF.

The chain has TRBV12-3 or TRBV12-4 and TRBJ2-7; D not resolved. CDR3 length: 13 amino acids. The germline V and J ends were trimmed by 6 bases and 2 bases, with 11 bases remaining between them. The CDR3 sequence is CASSRGFTYEQYF. CDR3 bases: TGTGCCAGCAGCCGAGGATTCACCTACGAGCAGTACTTC.

This chain links TRBV20-1 with TRBJ1-2; D ambiguous. Germline V gene sequence: CDR1 DFQATT, CDR2 SNEGSKA (reference sequence). V was clipped by 0 bases and J by 0 bases, with 14 bases between them. The CDR3 extends over 16 amino acids. The CDR3 coding sequence is TGCAGTGCTAGAGATTCGGGGAACGCAGCTAACTATGGCTACACCTTC. It specifies CSARDSGNAANYGYTF.

At least ten counts were recorded for this clonotype. The chain joins TRBV9 to TRBJ2-7; no reliable D call. V was pared by 0 bases and J by 7 bases, with 11 bases between. CDR1 and CDR2 from the germline V gene are SGDLS and YYNGEE. The length of the CDR3 is 13 residues. The CDR3 DNA sequence: TGTGCCAGCAGCGTAGACCACGGTGGAGAGCAGTACTTC. Encoded protein: CASSVDHGGEQYF.

This chain uses TRBV20-1 with TRBJ2-3; weak D call: TRBD1 (6 bases). The CDR3 has 12 amino acids. V lost 4 bases and J 6 bases, leaving 11 bases between the germline ends. Germline V gene data show CDR1 as DFQATT and CDR2 as SNEGSKA (reference sequence). This chain's CDR3 is CSAIQGGDTQYF. In DNA, the CDR3 is TGCAGTGCTATACAGGGTGGGGATACGCAGTATTTT.

This clonotype was counted at least ten times. The chain joins TRBV5-1 to TRBJ2-7; the match to TRBD1 covers 8 bases. The CDR3 is made up of 16 amino acids. V lost 0 bases, J lost 2 bases, and 7 bases stayed unmatched. Germline V lookup: CDR1 SGHRS, CDR2 YFSETQ. The CDR3 nucleotides read TGCGCCAGCAGCTTGGCCGGGACAGGCTTTACCTACGAGCAGTACTTC. Protein: CASSLAGTGFTYEQYF.

V gene TRBV12-3 or TRBV12-4 combines with J gene TRBJ2-7; 10 nucleotides line up with TRBD2. CDR3 length: 17 amino acids. V lost 8 bases and J lost 0; bases outside the gene matches: 13. The CDR3 sequence is CASASSGRAPDSYEQYF. In DNA, the CDR3 is TGTGCCAGCGCGTCAAGCGGGAGGGCCCCCGACTCCTACGAGCAGTACTTC.

This clonotype occurred many times. The rearrangement links TRBV28 to TRBJ2-5; 13 bases match TRBD2. This CDR3 is built from 18 residues. V trimming: 1 base; J trimming: 5 bases; junction bases outside the gene matches: 10. Germline loops: CDR1 MDHEN, CDR2 SYDVKM. The CDR3 spells CASSLFPGLAGEGETQYF. The CDR3 nucleotides are TGTGCCAGCAGTTTATTCCCCGGACTAGCGGGAGAGGGTGAGACCCAGTACTTC. The whole variable domain, filled in from reference TRBV28 and TRBJ2-5, reads DVKVTQSSRYLVKRTGEKVFLECVQDMDHENMFWYRQDPGLGLRLIYFSYDVKMKEKGDIPEGYSVSREKKERFSLILESASTNQTSMYLCASSLFPGLAGEGETQYFGPGTRLLVL.

The chain carries TRBV7-2 and TRBJ1-1; a weak D match, TRBD1 (6 bases). This CDR3 is 15 amino acids long. Trimming left V 9 bases short and J 2 bases short, with 19 bases between. CDR1 SGHTA and CDR2 FQGNSA come from the germline V gene. CDR3 protein: CASTQRGAANTEAFF. The CDR3, as DNA: TGTGCCAGTACCCAACGGGGGGCAGCTAACACTGAAGCTTTCTTT.

The table lists this clonotype with many counts. The chain joins TRBV5-1 to TRBJ2-7, with TRBD1 identical over 8 bases. From germline, CDR1 is SGHRS and CDR2 YFSETQ. The J segment lost 4 bases and the V segment lost 4 bases, leaving 7 bases of the junction unmatched. CDR3 size: 14 residues. The CDR3 nucleotides are TGCGCCAGCAGCCAACAGGGGGAGGTTTACGAGCAGTACTTC. Encoded protein: CASSQQGEVYEQYF.

This clonotype came up once. The CDR3 loop is CASNYRGVTNTEAFF. The DNA of the CDR3 is TGTGCCAGCAACTACAGAGGGGTCACCAACACTGAAGCTTTCTTT. The chain employs TRBV11-3 and TRBJ1-1; TRBD1 is a possible D gene (5 bases). CDR1 and CDR2 from the germline V gene are SGHNT and YENEEA. Trimming took 7 bases from V and 2 from J, leaving 17 bases between them. The CDR3 contains 15 residues. Full variable domain (outside the CDR3, taken from reference TRBV11-3 and TRBJ1-1): EAGVVQSPRYKIIEKKQPVAFWCNPISGHNTLYWYLQNLGQGPELLIRYENEEAVDDSQLPKDRFSAERLKGVDSTLKIQPAELGDSAVYLCASNYRGVTNTEAFFGQGTRLTVV.

V gene TRBV6-1 combines with J gene TRBJ2-7; 11 nucleotides agree with TRBD2. Germline V CDR1 and CDR2: MNHNS, SASEGT. The V and J ends lost 6 bases and 1 base, in that order; junction bases with no gene match: 8. This CDR3 is 16 amino acids long. The CDR3 DNA reads as TGTGCCAGCAGGAGAGGGGGACTAGCGGAGTCCTACGAGCAGTACTTC. It yields the protein CASRRGGLAESYEQYF.

The rearrangement joins TRBV19 to TRBJ2-7; D not certain. V shed 4 bases and J shed 2 bases, with 9 bases lying between them. Per germline, CDR1 LNHDA and CDR2 SQIVND (reference sequence). This CDR3 region has 13 residues. CDR3 amino acids: CASSTGDPYEQYF. CDR3 coding DNA: TGTGCCAGTAGTACCGGAGATCCCTACGAGCAGTACTTC.

The V call is TRBV5-1, the J call TRBJ2-2, with D perhaps TRBD1 (5 bases). The CDR3 sequence is 15 residues long. Per the germline V gene, CDR1 is SGHRS and CDR2 is YFSETQ. The V and J ends lost 4 bases and 5 bases respectively, with 15 bases between them. The CDR3 nucleotides are TGCGCCAGCAGCCCAGGAGCAGGGCCGACCGGGGAGCTGTTTTTT. Residues: CASSPGAGPTGELFF.

This clonotype showed up just a few times. V gene TRBV11-1 combines with J gene TRBJ2-5, with TRBD1 matching over 7 bases. V shed 4 bases, J shed 5 bases, and the junction held 22 bases outside the gene matches. Germline CDR1 reads SGHAT; CDR2 reads FQDESV (reference sequence). The CDR3 spans 19 residues. CDR3 region: CASSSNTPSGTDFMETQYF. The CDR3 nucleotides are TGTGCCAGCAGCTCAAACACTCCGTCGGGGACAGACTTTATGGAGACCCAGTACTTC.

This clonotype occurred many times. CDR3 region: CASSQPSSGRASLTDTQYF. The CDR3 DNA sequence: TGTGCCAGCAGTCAGCCCTCTAGCGGGAGGGCCTCTTTAACAGATACGCAGTATTTT. The genes are TRBV6-2 or TRBV6-3 and TRBJ2-3, with 12 bases aligning to TRBD2. This CDR3 region has 19 residues. Per the germline V gene, CDR1 is MNHEY and CDR2 is SVGEGT. The V gene end was trimmed by 5 bases and the J gene end by 3 bases; junction bases not matched to a gene: 15.

This clonotype has only one observation. The rearrangement joins TRBV4-1 to TRBJ1-1, with a tentative D call TRBD1 (6 bases). The CDR3 loop spans 15 amino acids. The V gene's germline CDR1 is MGHRA and CDR2 YSYEKL. Trimming shortened V by 2 bases and J by 4 bases, and 14 bases separated the two germline ends. The CDR3 loop is CASSQPPIGGTEAFF. CDR3 sequence (DNA): TGCGCCAGCAGCCAACCCCCGATAGGGGGCACTGAAGCTTTCTTT.

This rearrangement joins TRBV9 to TRBJ2-7; D may be TRBD2 (6 bases). This CDR3 spans 14 amino acids. CDR1 and CDR2 from the germline V gene are SGDLS and YYNGEE. V was cut by 0 bases and J by 5 bases, with 12 bases left in between. The CDR3, as DNA: TGTGCCAGCAGCGTAGGAGGAGGGGTGGACGAGCAGTACTTC. This codes for CASSVGGGVDEQYF.

This sequence joins TRBV6-1 and TRBJ2-7; TRBD2 matches at 9 bases. In germline, CDR1 is MNHNS, CDR2 SASEGT. V shed 10 bases, J shed 5 bases, and the junction held 6 bases outside the gene matches. CDR3 length: 12 amino acids. The CDR3 spells CATTLAGDEQYF. In DNA, the CDR3 is TGTGCCACTACACTAGCGGGTGACGAGCAGTACTTC.

In this sample, this clonotype turned up many times. The CDR3 nucleotides are TGTGCCAGCAGCGCCCGGGACAGGAACACTGAAGCTTTCTTT. It translates to CASSARDRNTEAFF. This chain uses TRBV9 with TRBJ1-1, with 7 bases matching TRBD1. The V gene end was trimmed by 3 bases and the J gene end by 1 base; junction bases not matched to a gene: 3. The length of the CDR3 is 14 residues. Germline V gene data show CDR1 as SGDLS and CDR2 as YYNGEE.